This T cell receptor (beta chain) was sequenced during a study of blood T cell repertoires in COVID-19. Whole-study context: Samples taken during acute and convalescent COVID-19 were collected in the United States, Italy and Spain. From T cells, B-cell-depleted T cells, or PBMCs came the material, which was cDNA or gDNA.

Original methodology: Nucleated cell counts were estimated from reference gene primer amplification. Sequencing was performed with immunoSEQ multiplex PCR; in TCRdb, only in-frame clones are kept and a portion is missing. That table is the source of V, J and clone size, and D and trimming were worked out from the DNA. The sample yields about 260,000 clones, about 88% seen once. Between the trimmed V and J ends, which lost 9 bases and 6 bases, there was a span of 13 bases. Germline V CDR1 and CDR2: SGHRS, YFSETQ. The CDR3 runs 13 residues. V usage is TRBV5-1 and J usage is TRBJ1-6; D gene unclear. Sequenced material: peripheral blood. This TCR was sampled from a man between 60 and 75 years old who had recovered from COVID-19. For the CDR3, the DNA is TGCGCCACCGGAACGACTCCTAATTCACCCCTCCACTTT. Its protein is CATGTTPNSPLHF.